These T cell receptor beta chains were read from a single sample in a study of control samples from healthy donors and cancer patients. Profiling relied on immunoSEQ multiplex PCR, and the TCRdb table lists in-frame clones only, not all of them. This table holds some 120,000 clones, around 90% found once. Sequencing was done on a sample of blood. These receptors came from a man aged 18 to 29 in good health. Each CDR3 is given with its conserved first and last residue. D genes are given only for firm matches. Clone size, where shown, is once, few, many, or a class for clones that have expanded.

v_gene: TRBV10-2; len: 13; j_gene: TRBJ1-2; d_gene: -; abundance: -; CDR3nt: TGCGCCAGCCATCCACCGGGATCCGCGGGCTACACCTTC; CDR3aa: CASHPPGSAGYTF
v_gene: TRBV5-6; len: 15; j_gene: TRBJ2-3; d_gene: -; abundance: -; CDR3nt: TGTGCCAGCAGCTTGGAGTATTATAGCACAGATACGCAGTATTTT; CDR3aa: CASSLEYYSTDTQYF
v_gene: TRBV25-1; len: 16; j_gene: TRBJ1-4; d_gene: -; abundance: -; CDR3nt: TGTGCCAGCAGTGAATCTGGGGTTGCCTTTAATGAAAAACTGTTTTTT; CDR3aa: CASSESGVAFNEKLFF
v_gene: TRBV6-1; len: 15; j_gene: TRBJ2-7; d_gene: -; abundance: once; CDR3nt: TGTGCCAGCAGTGAAGAGGGGGTATTGGGTTACGAGCAGTACTTC; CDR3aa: CASSEEGVLGYEQYF
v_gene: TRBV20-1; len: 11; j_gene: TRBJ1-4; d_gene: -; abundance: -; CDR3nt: TGCAGTGCTAGTCGCCCTGAAAAACTGTTTTTT; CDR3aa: CSASRPEKLFF
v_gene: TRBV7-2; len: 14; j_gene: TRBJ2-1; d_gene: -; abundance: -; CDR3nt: TGTGCCAGCAGCTTAGCGGGGGGGCTTACTGAGCAGTTCTTC; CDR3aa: CASSLAGGLTEQFF
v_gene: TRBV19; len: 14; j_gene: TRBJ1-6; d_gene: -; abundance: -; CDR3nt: TGTGCCAGTAGTATCAGGGGCTGGAATTCACCCCTCCACTTT; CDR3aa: CASSIRGWNSPLHF
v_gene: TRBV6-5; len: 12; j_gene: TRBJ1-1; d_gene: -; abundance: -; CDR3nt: TGTGCCAGCAGTTACGGGCGAGACGAAGCTTTCTTT; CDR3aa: CASSYGRDEAFF
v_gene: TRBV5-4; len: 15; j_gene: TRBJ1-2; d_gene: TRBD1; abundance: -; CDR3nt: TGTGCCAGCAGCCCAAGGGACAGGGGGCTGGCTGGCTACACCTTC; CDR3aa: CASSPRDRGLAGYTF
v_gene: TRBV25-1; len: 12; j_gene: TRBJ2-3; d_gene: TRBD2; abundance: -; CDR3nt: TGTGCCAGCAGTGAACTAGCGGGGGGGCAGTATTTT; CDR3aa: CASSELAGGQYF
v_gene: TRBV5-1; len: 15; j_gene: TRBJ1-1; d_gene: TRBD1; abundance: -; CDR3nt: TGCGCCAGCAGCCAGGGACAGGGAACGAACACTGAAGCTTTCTTT; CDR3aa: CASSQGQGTNTEAFF
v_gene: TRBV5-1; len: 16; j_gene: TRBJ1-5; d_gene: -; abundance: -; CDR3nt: TGCGCCAGCAGCCCGGAGGGGGGAGGTGGCAATCAGCCCCAGCATTTT; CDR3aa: CASSPEGGGGNQPQHF
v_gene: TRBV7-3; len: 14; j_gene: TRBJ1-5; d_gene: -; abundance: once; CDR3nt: TGTGCCAGCAGCTTAAAGGTGCCGGCATGGCCCCAGCATTTT; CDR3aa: CASSLKVPAWPQHF
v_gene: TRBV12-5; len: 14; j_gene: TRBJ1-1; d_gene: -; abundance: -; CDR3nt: TGTGCTAGTGGTTTATCCACCTTGAACACTGAAGCTTTCTTT; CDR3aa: CASGLSTLNTEAFF
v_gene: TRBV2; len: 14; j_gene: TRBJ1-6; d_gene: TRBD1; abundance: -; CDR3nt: TGTGCCAGCACCACGACAGGGGGAAATTCACCCCTCCACTTT; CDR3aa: CASTTTGGNSPLHF
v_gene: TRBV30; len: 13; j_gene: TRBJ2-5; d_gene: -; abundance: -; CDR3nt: TGTGCCTGGAGTGTACAAGTACAAGAGACCCAGTACTTC; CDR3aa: CAWSVQVQETQYF
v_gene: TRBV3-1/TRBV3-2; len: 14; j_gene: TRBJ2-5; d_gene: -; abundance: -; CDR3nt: TGTGCCAGCAGCCAAGGTTCCCCGGTTGGGACCCAGTACTTC; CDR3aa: CASSQGSPVGTQYF
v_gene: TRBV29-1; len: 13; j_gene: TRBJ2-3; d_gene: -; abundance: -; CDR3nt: TGCAGCGTTGCGGCAGGGAGCACAGATACGCAGTATTTT; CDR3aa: CSVAAGSTDTQYF
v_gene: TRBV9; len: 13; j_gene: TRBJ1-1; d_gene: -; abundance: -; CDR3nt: TGTGCCAGCAGCGTCAATCCGGGGACTGAAGCTTTCTTT; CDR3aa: CASSVNPGTEAFF
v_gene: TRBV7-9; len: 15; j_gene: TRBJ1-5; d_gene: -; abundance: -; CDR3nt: TGTGCCAGCAGCAGAGCGCAGGGGATCGATCAGCCCCAGCATTTT; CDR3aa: CASSRAQGIDQPQHF
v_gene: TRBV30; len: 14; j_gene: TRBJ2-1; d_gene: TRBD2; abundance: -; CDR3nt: TGTGCCTGGAGGGGGGGGACTGTAGGTGATGAGCAGTTCTTC; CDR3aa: CAWRGGTVGDEQFF
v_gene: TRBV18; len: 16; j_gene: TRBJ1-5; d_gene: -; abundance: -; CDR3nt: TGTGCCAGCTCACCATTACAGGGAATCGGCAATCAGCCCCAGCATTTT; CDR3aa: CASSPLQGIGNQPQHF
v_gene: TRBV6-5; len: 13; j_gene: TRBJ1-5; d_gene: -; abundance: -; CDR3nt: TGTGCCAGCACCGACTATAGCAATCAGCCCCAGCATTTT; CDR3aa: CASTDYSNQPQHF
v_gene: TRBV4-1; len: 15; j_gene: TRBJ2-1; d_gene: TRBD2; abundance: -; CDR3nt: TGCGCCAGCAGCCCCTTAGCGGGGGGTCCCAATGAGCAGTTCTTC; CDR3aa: CASSPLAGGPNEQFF
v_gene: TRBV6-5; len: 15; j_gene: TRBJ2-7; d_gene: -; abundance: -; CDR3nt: TGTGCCAGCAGTTCCCTCTTCGCTGACAAGGACGAGCAGTACTTC; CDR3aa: CASSSLFADKDEQYF
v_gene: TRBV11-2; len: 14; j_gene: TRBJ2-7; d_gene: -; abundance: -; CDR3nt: TGTGCCAGCAGCTTAGGGGTTGCTTCGTACGAGCAGTACTTC; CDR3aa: CASSLGVASYEQYF
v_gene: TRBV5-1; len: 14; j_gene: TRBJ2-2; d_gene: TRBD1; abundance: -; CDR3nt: TGCGCCAGCAGCTGGGACAGCTCCACCGGGGAGCTGTTTTTT; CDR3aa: CASSWDSSTGELFF
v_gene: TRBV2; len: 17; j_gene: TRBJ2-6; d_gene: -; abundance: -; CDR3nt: TGTGCCAGCAGTGAAAGAAGGGGGGGCGCTGGGGCCAACGTCCTGACTTTC; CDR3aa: CASSERRGGAGANVLTF
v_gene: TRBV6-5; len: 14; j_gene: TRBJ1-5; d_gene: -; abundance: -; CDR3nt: TGTGCCAGCAGCCAAGGGGACAGCAATCAGCCCCAGCATTTT; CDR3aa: CASSQGDSNQPQHF
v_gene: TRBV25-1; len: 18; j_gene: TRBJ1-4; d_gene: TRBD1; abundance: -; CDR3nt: TGTGCCAGCAGTGAGGAATTCAGGGGGGCGCTGACTAATGAAAAACTGTTTTTT; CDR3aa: CASSEEFRGALTNEKLFF
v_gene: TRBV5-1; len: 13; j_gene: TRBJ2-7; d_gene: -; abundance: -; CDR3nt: TGCGCCAGCAGCAGAACAGGGCCCCACGAGCAGTACTTC; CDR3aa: CASSRTGPHEQYF
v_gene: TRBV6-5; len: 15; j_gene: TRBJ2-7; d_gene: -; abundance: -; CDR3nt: TGTGCCAGCAGCCGTGGGACTTTCAGCTCCTACGAGCAGTACTTC; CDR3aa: CASSRGTFSSYEQYF
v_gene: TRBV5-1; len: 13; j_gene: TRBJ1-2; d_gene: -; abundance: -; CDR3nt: TGCGCCAGCAGCGAGGACGGGCCCTACGGCTACACCTTC; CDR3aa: CASSEDGPYGYTF
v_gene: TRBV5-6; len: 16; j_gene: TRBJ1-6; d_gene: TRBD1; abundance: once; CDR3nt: TGTGCCAGCAGCGGACAGGGGTTTGGCCTTAATTCACCCCTCCACTTT; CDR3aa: CASSGQGFGLNSPLHF
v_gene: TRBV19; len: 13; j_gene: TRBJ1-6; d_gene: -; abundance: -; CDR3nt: TGTGCCAGTAGTATAAGTCGGTACTCACCCCTCCACTTT; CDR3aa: CASSISRYSPLHF
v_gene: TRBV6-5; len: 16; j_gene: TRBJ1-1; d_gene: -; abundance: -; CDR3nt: TGTGCCAGCAGTTTATCGACACCCGTGGTTTACACTGAAGCTTTCTTT; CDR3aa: CASSLSTPVVYTEAFF
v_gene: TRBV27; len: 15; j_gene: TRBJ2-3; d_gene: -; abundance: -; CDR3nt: TGTGCCAGCAGTTTCGGGGGAGCTAGCACAGATACGCAGTATTTT; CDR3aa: CASSFGGASTDTQYF
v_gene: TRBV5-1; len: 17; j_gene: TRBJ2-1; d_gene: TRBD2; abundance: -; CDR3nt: TGCGCCAGCAGCTTGGCGCCGGTCGGGACTAGCGAAAATGAGCAGTTCTTC; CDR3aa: CASSLAPVGTSENEQFF
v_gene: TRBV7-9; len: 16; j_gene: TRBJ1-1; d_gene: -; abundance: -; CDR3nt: TGTGCCAGCAGCCAGGTAGGCGGCAGACCGAACACTGAAGCTTTCTTT; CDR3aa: CASSQVGGRPNTEAFF
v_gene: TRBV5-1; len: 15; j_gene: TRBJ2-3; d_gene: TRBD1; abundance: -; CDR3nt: TGCGCCAGCAGTGTGATCCAGGGGGACACAGATACGCAGTATTTT; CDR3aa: CASSVIQGDTDTQYF
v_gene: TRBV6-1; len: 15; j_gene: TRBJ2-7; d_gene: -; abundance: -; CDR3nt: TGTGCCAGCAGTGAACAAAGGGACCGACCCTACGAGCAGTACTTC; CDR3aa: CASSEQRDRPYEQYF
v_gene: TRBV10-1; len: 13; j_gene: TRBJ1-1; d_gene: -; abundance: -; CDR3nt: TGCGCCAGCAGTGAGAACTTGAACACTGAAGCTTTCTTT; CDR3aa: CASSENLNTEAFF
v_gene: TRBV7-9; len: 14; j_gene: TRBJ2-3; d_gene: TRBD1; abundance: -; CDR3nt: TGTGCCAGCAGCTCGGACAGGGGATCAGATACGCAGTATTTT; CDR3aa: CASSSDRGSDTQYF
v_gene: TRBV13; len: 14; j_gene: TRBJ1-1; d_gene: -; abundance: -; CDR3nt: TGTGCCAGCAGCGAGCACAGGGAAAACACTGAAGCTTTCTTT; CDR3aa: CASSEHRENTEAFF
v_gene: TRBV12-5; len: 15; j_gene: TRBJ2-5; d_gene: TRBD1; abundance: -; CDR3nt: TGTGCTAGTGGTTTGCCGGGACAGGGTCGAGAGACCCAGTACTTC; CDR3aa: CASGLPGQGRETQYF
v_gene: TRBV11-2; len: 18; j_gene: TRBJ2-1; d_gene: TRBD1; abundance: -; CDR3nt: TGTGCCAGCACCCCGGTCCCACAGGGGGATAGCTCCTACAATGAGCAGTTCTTC; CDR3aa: CASTPVPQGDSSYNEQFF
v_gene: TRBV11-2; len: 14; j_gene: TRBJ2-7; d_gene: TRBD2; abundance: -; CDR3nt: TGTGCCAGCAACAAGCAGTTGGTAGCGGGGGAGCAGTACTTC; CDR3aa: CASNKQLVAGEQYF
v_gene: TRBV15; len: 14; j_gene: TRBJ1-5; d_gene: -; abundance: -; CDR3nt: TGTGCCACCAGCAGGGGCAGTACGTTACAGCCCCAGCATTTT; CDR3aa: CATSRGSTLQPQHF
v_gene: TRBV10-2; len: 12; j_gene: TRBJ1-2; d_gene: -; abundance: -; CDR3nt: TGCGCCAGCAGTGATCAGGCCTATGGCTACACCTTC; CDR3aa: CASSDQAYGYTF
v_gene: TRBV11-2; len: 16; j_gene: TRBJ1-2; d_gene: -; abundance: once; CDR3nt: TGTGCCAGCAGCCTACACCCGACAGCTACAAACTATGGCTACACCTTC; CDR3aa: CASSLHPTATNYGYTF
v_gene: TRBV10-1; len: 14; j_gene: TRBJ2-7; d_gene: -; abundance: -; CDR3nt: TGCGCCAGCAGTGATATGGCAGATGCCTACGAGCAGTACTTC; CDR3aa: CASSDMADAYEQYF
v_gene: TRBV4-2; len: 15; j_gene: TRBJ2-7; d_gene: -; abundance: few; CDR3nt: TGTGCCAGCAGCCAAGCTCTTGGGTCTTCCTACGAGCAGTACTTC; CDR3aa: CASSQALGSSYEQYF
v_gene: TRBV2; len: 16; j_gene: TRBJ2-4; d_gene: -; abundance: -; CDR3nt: TGTGCCAGCAGTGAATGGGGCCAGGCGGCCAAAAACATTCAGTACTTC; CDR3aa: CASSEWGQAAKNIQYF